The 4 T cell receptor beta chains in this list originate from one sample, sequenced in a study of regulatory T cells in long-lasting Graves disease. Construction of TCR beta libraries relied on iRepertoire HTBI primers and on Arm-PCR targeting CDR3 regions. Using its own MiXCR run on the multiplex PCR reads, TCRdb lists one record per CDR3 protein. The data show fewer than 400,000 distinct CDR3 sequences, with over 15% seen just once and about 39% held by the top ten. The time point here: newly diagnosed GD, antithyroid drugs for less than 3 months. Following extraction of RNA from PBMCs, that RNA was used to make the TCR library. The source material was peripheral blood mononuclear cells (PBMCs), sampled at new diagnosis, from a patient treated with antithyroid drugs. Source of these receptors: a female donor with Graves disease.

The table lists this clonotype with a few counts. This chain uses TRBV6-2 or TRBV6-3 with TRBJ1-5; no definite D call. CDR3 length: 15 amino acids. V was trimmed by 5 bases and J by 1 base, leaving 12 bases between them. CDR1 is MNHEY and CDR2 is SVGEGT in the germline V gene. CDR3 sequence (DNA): TGTGCCAGCAGTGCATCATTGGGGAGCAATCAGCCCCAGCATTTT. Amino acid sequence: CASSASLGSNQPQHF.

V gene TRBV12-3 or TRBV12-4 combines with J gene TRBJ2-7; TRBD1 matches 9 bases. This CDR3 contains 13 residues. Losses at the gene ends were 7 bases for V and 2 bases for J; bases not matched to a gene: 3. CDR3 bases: TGTGCCAGCACTCGGGACAGGGCCTACGAGCAGTACTTC. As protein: CASTRDRAYEQYF.

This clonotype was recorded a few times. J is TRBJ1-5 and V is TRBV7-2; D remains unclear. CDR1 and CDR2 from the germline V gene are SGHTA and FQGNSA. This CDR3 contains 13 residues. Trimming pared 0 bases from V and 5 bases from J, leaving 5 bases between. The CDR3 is CASSLAPDQPQHF. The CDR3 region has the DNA TGTGCCAGCAGCTTAGCCCCTGATCAGCCCCAGCATTTT.

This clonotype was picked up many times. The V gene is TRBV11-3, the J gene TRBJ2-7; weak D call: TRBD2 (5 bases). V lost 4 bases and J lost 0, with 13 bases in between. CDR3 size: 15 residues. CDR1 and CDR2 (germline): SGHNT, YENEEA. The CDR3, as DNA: TGTGCCAGCAGCTGGGGAGCGGAGAGCTCCTACGAGCAGTACTTC. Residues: CASSWGAESSYEQYF.